This section outlines one T cell receptor (beta chain) sequence together with its context. Its antigen is not identified. Time point indicated: new active TB diagnosis, blood taken before or within 7 days of starting treatment. Positive smear microscopy and/or M. tuberculosis culture confirmed active disease. Each clinical donor contributed on average approximately 93,000 T cells from unsorted cryopreserved PBMC. Generated by immunoSEQ multiplex PCR, the TCRdb table keeps only in-frame clones and is missing some. The sample contains 25,000 to 30,000 clones, approximately 90% of which appear only once. This entry is derived from a study of T cells in tuberculosis. As for the study in general: This South African cohort compared adolescents with or without latent tuberculosis against adults with active tuberculosis.

Regarding the study as a whole: The TCR-beta difference was not significant; alpha differences partly reflected length.

This specimen consisted of PBMCs, obtained at tuberculosis diagnosis. This clonotype originated in an adult with tuberculosis.

This CDR3 reads CASSPSGRTGNTGELFF. For the CDR3, the DNA is TGCGCCAGCAGCCCCAGCGGGAGGACGGGCAACACCGGGGAGCTGTTTTTT. V usage is TRBV5-1 and J usage is TRBJ2-2; 9 bases map to TRBD2. The V gene's germline CDR1 is SGHRS and CDR2 YFSETQ. J was trimmed by 2 bases and V by 4 bases; bases with no gene match: 9. The CDR3 has 17 residues.